This T cell receptor (beta chain) was identified during a study of blood T cell repertoires in COVID-19. The wider study: Samples representing acute and convalescent COVID-19 were sourced from the United States, Italy and Spain. PBMCs, B-cell-depleted T cells, or T cells were the source of the cDNA or gDNA that made up the material.

TCRdb's copy holds only in-frame clones and misses some; the assay was immunoSEQ multiplex PCR. The top ten clones hold 0.95% to 1.5% of a sample with around 250,000 clones, around 88% of them seen once. V dropped 3 bases and J dropped 8 bases, with 11 bases sitting between them. This CDR3 comprises 14 residues. Germline V gene lookup returns CDR1 SGHTA and CDR2 FQGNSA. The sample was PBMCs or T cells enriched from blood (not recorded which). The J gene is TRBJ1-6, the V gene TRBV7-2; unclear D gene. This clonotype originated in a woman aged 40 to 50 with acute COVID-19. CDR3 loop: CASSFYGEDSPLHF. The CDR3 DNA sequence: TGTGCCAGCAGCTTTTATGGAGAGGATTCACCCCTCCACTTT.